This TCR beta chain emerged from a study of OX40 agonist ivuxolimab in advanced cancers. Across the study: Ivuxolimab, an antibody acting as an agonist of OX40 (CD134), was used to treat patients. Males comprised roughly four fifths of the group, whose mean age was around 62 years (range 23 to 79).

Overall study results and limits: The authors also found low normalized T-cell clonal expansion in some nonresponders.

Sequencing was performed with immunoSEQ multiplex PCR; in TCRdb, only in-frame clones are kept and a portion is missing. The sample contains roughly 48,000 clones, approximately 88% of which appear only once. This clone was recorded only once. Its target is unknown. Per the germline V gene, CDR1 is SGDLS and CDR2 is YYNGEE. After removal of 4 bases from V and 1 base from J, the junction contained 8 bases not matched to a gene. This CDR3 is built from 17 residues. The rearrangement uses TRBV9 and TRBJ2-3, with TRBD2 identical over 11 bases. The source was CD4+ or CD8+ T cells sorted from blood, collected in a trial of the OX40 agonist ivuxolimab. This receptor was obtained from an adult with an advanced solid tumor such as melanoma, head and neck, liver or kidney cancer. The CDR3 sequence: CASSTRLAGGGTDTQYF. In DNA form, the CDR3 reads TGTGCCAGCAGCACCCGTCTAGCGGGAGGAGGCACAGATACGCAGTATTTT.